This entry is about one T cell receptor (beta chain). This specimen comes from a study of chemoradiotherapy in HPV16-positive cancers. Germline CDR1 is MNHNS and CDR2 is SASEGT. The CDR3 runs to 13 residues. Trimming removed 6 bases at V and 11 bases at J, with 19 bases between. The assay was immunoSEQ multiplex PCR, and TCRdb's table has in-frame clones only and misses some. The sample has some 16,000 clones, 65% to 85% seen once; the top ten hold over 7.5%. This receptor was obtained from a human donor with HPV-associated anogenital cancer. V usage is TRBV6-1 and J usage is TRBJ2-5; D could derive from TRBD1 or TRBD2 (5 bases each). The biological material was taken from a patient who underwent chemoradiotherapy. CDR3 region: CASRRGPTMEQYF. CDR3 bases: TGTGCCAGCAGAAGGGGACCTACGATGGAGCAGTACTTC.